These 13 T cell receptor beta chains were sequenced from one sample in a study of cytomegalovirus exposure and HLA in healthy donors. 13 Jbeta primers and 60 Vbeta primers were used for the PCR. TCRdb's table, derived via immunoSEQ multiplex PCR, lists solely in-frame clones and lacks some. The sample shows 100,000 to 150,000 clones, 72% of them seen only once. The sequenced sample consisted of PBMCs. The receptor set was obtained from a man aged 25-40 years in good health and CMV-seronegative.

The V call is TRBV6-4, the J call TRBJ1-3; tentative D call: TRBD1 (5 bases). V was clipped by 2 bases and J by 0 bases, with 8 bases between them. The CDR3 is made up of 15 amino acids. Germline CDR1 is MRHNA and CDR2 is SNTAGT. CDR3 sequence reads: CASSDGAVSGNTIYF. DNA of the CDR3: TGTGCCAGCAGTGACGGGGCAGTCTCTGGAAACACCATATATTTT.

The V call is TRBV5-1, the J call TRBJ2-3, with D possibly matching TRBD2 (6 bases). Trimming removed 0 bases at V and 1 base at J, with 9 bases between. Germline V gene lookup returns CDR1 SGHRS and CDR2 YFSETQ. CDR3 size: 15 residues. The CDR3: CASSLGGLRTDTQYF. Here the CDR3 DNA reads TGCGCCAGCAGCTTGGGGGGACTTCGCACAGATACGCAGTATTTT.

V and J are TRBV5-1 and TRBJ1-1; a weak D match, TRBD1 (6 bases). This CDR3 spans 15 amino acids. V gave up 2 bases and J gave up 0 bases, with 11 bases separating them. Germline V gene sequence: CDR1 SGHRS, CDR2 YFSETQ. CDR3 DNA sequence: TGCGCCAGCAGCTTTGGACAGAACATGAACACTGAAGCTTTCTTT. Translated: CASSFGQNMNTEAFF.

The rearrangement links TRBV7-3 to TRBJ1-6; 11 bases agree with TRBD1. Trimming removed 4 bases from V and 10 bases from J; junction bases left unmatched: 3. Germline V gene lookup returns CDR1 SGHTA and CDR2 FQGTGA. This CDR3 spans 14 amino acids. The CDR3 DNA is TGTGCCAGCAGCTCGGGACAGGGGGGGTCACCCCTCCACTTT. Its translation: CASSSGQGGSPLHF.

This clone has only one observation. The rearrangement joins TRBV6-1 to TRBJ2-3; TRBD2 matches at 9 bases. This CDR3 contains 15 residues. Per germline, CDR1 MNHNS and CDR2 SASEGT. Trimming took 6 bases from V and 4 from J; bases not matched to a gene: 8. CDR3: CASSHGSGGSDTQYF. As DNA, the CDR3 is TGTGCCAGCAGCCACGGTAGCGGGGGTTCAGATACGCAGTATTTT.

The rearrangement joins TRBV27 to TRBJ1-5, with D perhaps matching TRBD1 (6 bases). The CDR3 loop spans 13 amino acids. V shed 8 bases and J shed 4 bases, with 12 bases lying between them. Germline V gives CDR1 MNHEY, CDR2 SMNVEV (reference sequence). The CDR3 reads CASSRDNNQPQHF. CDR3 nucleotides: TGTGCCAGCTCGAGGGACAATAATCAGCCCCAGCATTTT.

The CDR3: CASSRTGDGNTEAFF. The CDR3, as DNA: TGTGCCAGCAGCCGGACAGGGGACGGGAACACTGAAGCTTTCTTT. This chain uses TRBV5-4 with TRBJ1-1; 9 bases align to TRBD1. The CDR3 covers 15 residues. In germline, CDR1 is SGHNT, CDR2 YYREEE (reference sequence). The J segment lost 1 base and the V segment lost 4 bases, leaving 5 bases of the junction unmatched. Using reference TRBV5-4 and TRBJ1-1 for the parts outside the CDR3, the full variable domain is ETGVTQSPTHLIKTRGQQVTLRCSSQSGHNTVSWYQQALGQGPQFIFQYYREEENGRGNFPPRFSGLQFPNYSSELNVNALELDDSALYLCASSRTGDGNTEAFFGQGTRLTVV.

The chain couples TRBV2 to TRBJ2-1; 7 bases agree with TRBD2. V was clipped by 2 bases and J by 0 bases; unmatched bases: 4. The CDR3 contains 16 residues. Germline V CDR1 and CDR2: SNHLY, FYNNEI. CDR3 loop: CASSESSGASYNEQFF. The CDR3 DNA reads TGTGCCAGCAGTGAATCGAGCGGGGCCTCCTACAATGAGCAGTTCTTC.

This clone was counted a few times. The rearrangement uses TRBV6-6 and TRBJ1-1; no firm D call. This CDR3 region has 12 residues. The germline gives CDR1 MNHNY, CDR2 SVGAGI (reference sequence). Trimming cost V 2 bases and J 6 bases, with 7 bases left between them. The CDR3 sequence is CASSYIPAEAFF. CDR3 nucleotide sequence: TGTGCCAGCAGTTACATCCCAGCTGAAGCTTTCTTT.

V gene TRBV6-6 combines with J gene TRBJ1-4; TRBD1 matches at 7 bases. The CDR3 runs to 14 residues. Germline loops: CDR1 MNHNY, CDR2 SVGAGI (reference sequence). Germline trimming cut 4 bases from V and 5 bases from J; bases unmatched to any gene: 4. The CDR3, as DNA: TGTGCCAGCAGTTGGGACAGTTCCAATGAAAAACTGTTTTTT. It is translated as CASSWDSSNEKLFF.

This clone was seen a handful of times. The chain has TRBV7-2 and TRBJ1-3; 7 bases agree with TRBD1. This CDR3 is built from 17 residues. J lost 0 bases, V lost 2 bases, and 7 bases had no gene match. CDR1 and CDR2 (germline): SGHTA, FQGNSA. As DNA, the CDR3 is TGTGCCAGCAGCTTACGTCACAGGGGCAACTCTGGAAACACCATATATTTT. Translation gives CASSLRHRGNSGNTIYF.

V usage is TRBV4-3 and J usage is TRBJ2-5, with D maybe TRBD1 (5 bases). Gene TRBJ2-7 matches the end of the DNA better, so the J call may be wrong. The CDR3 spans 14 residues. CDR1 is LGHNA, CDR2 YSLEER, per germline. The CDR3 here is CASSQDERGYEQYF. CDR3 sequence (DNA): TGCGCCAGCAGCCAAGATGAAAGGGGCTACGAGCAGTACTTC.

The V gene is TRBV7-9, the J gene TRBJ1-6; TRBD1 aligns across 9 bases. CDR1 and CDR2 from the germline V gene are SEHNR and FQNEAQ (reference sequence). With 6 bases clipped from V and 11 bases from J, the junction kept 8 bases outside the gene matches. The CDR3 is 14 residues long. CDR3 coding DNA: TGTGCCAGCAGAATCGGACAGGGGAGTACACCCCTCCACTTT. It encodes CASRIGQGSTPLHF. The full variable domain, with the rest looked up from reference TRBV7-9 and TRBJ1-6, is DTGVSQNPRHKITKRGQNVTFRCDPISEHNRLYWYRQTLGQGPEFLTYFQNEAQLEKSRLLSDRFSAERPKGSFSTLEIQRTEQGDSAMYLCASRIGQGSTPLHFGNGTRLTVT.